This T cell receptor beta chain originates from a study of blood T cell repertoires in COVID-19. Study-wide context: COVID-19 samples, acute and convalescent, were from the United States, Italy and Spain. T cells, B-cell-depleted T cells, or PBMCs supplied cDNA or gDNA.

Per the study methods: The authors estimated nucleated cell counts from reference gene primer amplification. Libraries were prepared by immunoSEQ multiplex PCR; TCRdb keeps only in-frame clonotypes and omits some of them. The DNA gave D and trimming, while V, J and clone size come from that table. The table includes around 230,000 clones, around 89% detected once. This clone was counted between two and nine times. Participants reported their clinical history, and cohort assignment relied on those reports. This CDR3 spans 12 amino acids. V shed 3 bases and J 10 bases; nucleotides not matched to a gene: 5. Germline-derived CDR1 and CDR2 are SGHTA and FQGNSA.

Material: PBMCs or T cells enriched from blood (not recorded which). The rearrangement joins TRBV7-2 to TRBJ1-1; 7 bases agree with TRBD1. This sequence was found in a woman aged 30 to 39 who had recovered from COVID-19. The CDR3, as DNA: TGTGCCAGCAGCTTGAGGGGGCGGGTAGCTTTCTTT. Translation gives CASSLRGRVAFF.